The rows below give T cell receptor beta chains drawn from one sample of a study of CD8+ T cells in alopecia areata. Sequenced by immunoSEQ multiplex PCR; TCRdb stores in-frame clones only, minus some. The sample shows 120,000 or so clones, less than 50% of them seen only once. The specimen sequenced was NKG2D-low CD8+ T cells sorted from blood. These receptors were obtained from a human donor with alopecia areata. The CDR3 runs from the conserved cysteine through the conserved F or W. Size is omitted from some rows. Given values are once, few, many or a class for expanded clones.

V gene	J gene	clone size	CDR3 protein
TRBV30	TRBJ2-7	-	CAWSPGSSYEQYF
TRBV29-1	TRBJ2-1	-	CSVRGYTDYNEQFF
TRBV30	TRBJ2-5	once	CAWSEDSTIETQYF
TRBV30	TRBJ2-7	few	CAWSVNEQYF
TRBV30	TRBJ2-1	-	CAWSVLGDYNEQFF
TRBV5-1	TRBJ1-5	few	CASSLRAGAQDSNQPQHF
TRBV25-1	TRBJ2-5	-	CASSGPPGPVGETQYF
TRBV5-6	TRBJ2-7	-	CASSFGESYEQYF
TRBV2	TRBJ2-3	-	CASRRAGTDTQYF
TRBV11-2	TRBJ2-1	few	CASSFGGWRSYNEQFF
TRBV6-6	TRBJ1-1	-	CASSSIQGSEAFF
TRBV6-5	TRBJ2-6	-	CASSVEYSGANVLTF
TRBV29-1	TRBJ1-2	-	CSVEGQGKGYGYTF
TRBV5-1	TRBJ2-4	-	CASSLEMGALENIQYF
TRBV20-1	TRBJ1-1	-	CSSRLVTEAFF
TRBV2	TRBJ2-2	-	CASTLRDRNTGELFF
TRBV19	TRBJ2-5	-	CASRGQAFQETQYF
TRBV29-1	TRBJ2-1	-	CSVEGANEQFF
TRBV5-1	TRBJ2-7	-	CASSLAEVRLVAYEQYF
TRBV7-9	TRBJ1-1	-	CASSSTGRDTEAFF
TRBV29-1	TRBJ2-2	few	CSVEKGTGELFF
TRBV29-1	TRBJ1-1	-	CSGSKGILNTEAFF
TRBV27	TRBJ2-5	-	CASGLYQETQYF
TRBV2	TRBJ2-3	few	CATLGDTQYF
TRBV9	TRBJ1-5	-	CASSVDFNQPQHF
TRBV11-2	TRBJ2-5	few	CASSTGQGGRETQYF
TRBV29-1	TRBJ1-1	-	CSVESRNTEAFF
TRBV18	TRBJ2-5	few	CASSPPAETQYF
TRBV30	TRBJ1-3	-	CAWSGDTIYF
TRBV28	TRBJ2-1	few	CASSQQGYNEQFF